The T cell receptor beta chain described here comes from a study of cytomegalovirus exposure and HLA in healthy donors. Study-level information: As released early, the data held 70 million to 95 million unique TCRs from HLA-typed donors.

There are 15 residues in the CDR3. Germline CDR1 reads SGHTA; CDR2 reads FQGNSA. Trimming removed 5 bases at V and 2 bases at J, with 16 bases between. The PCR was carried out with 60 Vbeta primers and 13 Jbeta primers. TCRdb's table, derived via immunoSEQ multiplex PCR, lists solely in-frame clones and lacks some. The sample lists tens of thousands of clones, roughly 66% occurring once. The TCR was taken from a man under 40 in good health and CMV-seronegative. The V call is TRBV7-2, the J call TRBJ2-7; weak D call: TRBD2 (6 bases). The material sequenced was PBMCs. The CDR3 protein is CASSPGRPGAYEQYF. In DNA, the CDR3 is TGTGCCAGCAGCCCCGGGAGACCCGGGGCCTACGAGCAGTACTTC.